The clone carrying this TCR beta chain turned up a few times. cDNA serving as the sequencing template came from extracted, reverse transcribed RNA. Sequencing was performed with immunoSEQ multiplex PCR; in TCRdb, only in-frame clones are kept and a portion is missing. The sample includes around 120,000 clones, about 50% of them seen just once. The data were taken from a study of CD8+ T cells in alopecia areata. Treatment noted: oral pan-JAK inhibitor, 5-10 mg twice daily. This receptor was identified in a human donor with alopecia areata. The source was CD4+ T cells sorted from blood, collected at week 4, from a patient treated with tofacitinib.

The CDR3 is CSVADYTYEQYF. In nucleotides, the CDR3 is TGCAGCGTTGCGGATTATACCTACGAGCAGTACTTC. V is TRBV29-1 and J is TRBJ2-7, with D unresolved. V was pared by 4 bases and J by 2 bases, with 9 bases between. The CDR3 runs 12 residues. Looked up from germline, CDR1 is SQVTM and CDR2 is ANQGSEA.